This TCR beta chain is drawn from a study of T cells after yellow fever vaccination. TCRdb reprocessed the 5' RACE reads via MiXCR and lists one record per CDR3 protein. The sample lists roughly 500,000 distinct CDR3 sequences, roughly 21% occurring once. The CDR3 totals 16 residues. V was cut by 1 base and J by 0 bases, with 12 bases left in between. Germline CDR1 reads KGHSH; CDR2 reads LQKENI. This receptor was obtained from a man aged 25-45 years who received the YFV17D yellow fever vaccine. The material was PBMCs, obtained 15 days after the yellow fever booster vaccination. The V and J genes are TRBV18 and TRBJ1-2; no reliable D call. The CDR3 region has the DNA TGTGCCAGCTCACCACAGGGTACTCGGACTAACTATGGCTACACCTTC. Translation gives CASSPQGTRTNYGYTF.